Listed below are T cell receptor beta chains from one sample, sequenced in a study of CD8+ T cells in alopecia areata. The repertoire was sequenced with immunoSEQ multiplex PCR; TCRdb's copy has only in-frame clones and lacks some. The table lists 110,000 or so clones, roughly two fifths of them singletons. Sequenced material: CD4+ T cells sorted from blood. Receptors originate from a human donor with alopecia areata. The CDR3 runs from the conserved cysteine through the conserved F or W. The order of the fields is clone size, D gene, V gene, J gene, CDR3 protein, CDR3 DNA. D genes are given only for firm matches. Size values are once, few and many counts, or a class for expanded clones, and some rows have none.

.,.,TRBV29-1,TRBJ2-2,CSVAKGTGELFF,TGCAGCGTTGCTAAAGGCACCGGGGAGCTGTTTTTT
once,.,TRBV7-2,TRBJ2-1,CASSFRDEQFF,TGTGCCAGCAGCTTTAGGGATGAGCAGTTCTTC
.,.,TRBV19,TRBJ1-1,CASTISMGRGNTEAFF,TGTGCCAGTACCATTAGTATGGGGAGGGGAAACACTGAAGCTTTCTTT
few,.,TRBV29-1,TRBJ2-3,CSAGGQLGDTQYF,TGCAGCGCTGGCGGGCAACTCGGGGATACGCAGTATTTT
.,TRBD1,TRBV7-6,TRBJ2-7,CASSPGQGDEQYF,TGTGCCAGCAGCCCGGGACAGGGGGACGAGCAGTACTTC
.,TRBD1,TRBV30,TRBJ1-2,CACSQGNYGYTF,TGTGCCTGCTCACAGGGGAACTATGGCTACACCTTC
.,TRBD2,TRBV29-1,TRBJ2-1,CSDRPGLASNEQFF,TGCAGCGACCGACCGGGACTAGCTTCAAATGAGCAGTTCTTC
few,.,TRBV29-1,TRBJ2-3,CSVLTSDTQYF,TGCAGCGTTCTTACTTCAGATACGCAGTATTTT
once,TRBD1,TRBV30,TRBJ2-5,CAWAGQGSIQETQYF,TGTGCCTGGGCGGGACAGGGGTCAATCCAAGAGACCCAGTACTTC
.,.,TRBV4-1,TRBJ2-6,CASSQVESAGANVLTF,TGCGCCAGCAGCCAAGTGGAGAGTGCCGGGGCCAACGTCCTGACTTTC
few,.,TRBV28,TRBJ2-1,CASSLSNQPSNEQFF,TGTGCCAGCAGTTTATCCAACCAACCATCCAATGAGCAGTTCTTC
.,TRBD2,TRBV4-1,TRBJ2-1,CASSLGTSEYNEQFF,TGCGCCAGCAGCCTCGGGACTAGCGAGTACAATGAGCAGTTCTTC
.,.,TRBV7-2,TRBJ1-1,CASSRLNTEAFF,TGTGCCAGCAGCCGGTTGAACACTGAAGCTTTCTTT
.,.,TRBV29-1,TRBJ2-2,CSVEDGEGTGELFF,TGCAGCGTTGAAGACGGGGAAGGCACCGGGGAGCTGTTTTTT
.,TRBD1,TRBV29-1,TRBJ1-5,CSVAGGGLGQPQHF,TGCAGCGTTGCGGGAGGGGGCCTCGGACAGCCCCAGCATTTT
.,.,TRBV7-6,TRBJ2-3,CASSPSGTRTDTQYF,TGTGCCAGCAGCCCTTCCGGGACACGTACAGATACGCAGTATTTT
.,.,TRBV30,TRBJ1-3,CAWTRINSGNTIYF,TGTGCCTGGACTCGAATCAACTCTGGAAACACCATATATTTT
medium-sized,.,TRBV28,TRBJ2-1,CASRRQGLTYNEQFF,TGTGCCAGCCGCCGACAGGGACTAACCTACAATGAGCAGTTCTTC
few,.,TRBV7-3,TRBJ2-5,CASSPTGQQETQYF,TGTGCCAGCAGCCCGACCGGGCAGCAAGAGACCCAGTACTTC
.,.,TRBV5-1,TRBJ2-3,CASRSQDGEVTQYF,TGCGCCAGCAGGTCTCAGGACGGCGAAGTTACGCAGTATTTT
.,.,TRBV5-1,TRBJ2-1,CASSKASDSYNEQFF,TGCGCCAGCAGCAAAGCTAGCGACTCCTACAATGAGCAGTTCTTC
.,TRBD2,TRBV5-1,TRBJ2-1,CASSEPSGEAFF,TGCGCCAGCAGCGAGCCTAGCGGGGAGGCGTTCTTC
once,.,TRBV5-4,TRBJ2-6,CASSSAQGANVLTF,TGTGCCAGCAGCTCCGCGCAGGGAGCCAACGTCCTGACTTTC
.,.,TRBV29-1,TRBJ1-2,CSVESGNYGYTF,TGCAGCGTTGAATCGGGGAACTATGGCTACACCTTC
.,.,TRBV2,TRBJ2-5,CASGPTARQETQYF,TGTGCCAGCGGGCCGACTGCCAGACAAGAGACCCAGTACTTC
.,TRBD1,TRBV6-5,TRBJ1-1,CASRDRGHTEAFF,TGTGCCAGCCGGGACAGGGGGCACACTGAAGCTTTCTTT
.,.,TRBV7-2,TRBJ2-7,CASSLVSNEQYF,TGTGCCAGCAGCTTAGTTTCGAACGAGCAGTACTTC
few,TRBD2,TRBV29-1,TRBJ2-5,CSVDKAGGEETQYF,TGCAGCGTTGATAAAGCGGGAGGGGAAGAGACCCAGTACTTC
few,.,TRBV30,TRBJ1-1,CAWSGGGLSGGNTEAFF,TGTGCCTGGAGTGGAGGCGGGCTGTCGGGGGGGAACACTGAAGCTTTCTTT
few,TRBD1,TRBV7-9,TRBJ1-3,CASSPTGPPGNTIYF,TGTGCCAGCAGCCCGACAGGGCCTCCTGGAAACACCATATATTTT
.,TRBD1,TRBV2,TRBJ2-7,CASRTGPRSYEQYF,TGTGCCAGCAGGACAGGGCCCCGTTCCTACGAGCAGTACTTC
.,TRBD1,TRBV7-2,TRBJ1-5,CASSFGTGHNQPQHF,TGTGCCAGCAGCTTCGGGACAGGGCACAATCAGCCCCAGCATTTT
.,.,TRBV7-2,TRBJ1-5,CASSFSEGNQPQHF,TGTGCCAGCAGCTTTTCAGAGGGGAATCAGCCCCAGCATTTT
once,.,TRBV29-1,TRBJ1-1,CSARMNTEAFF,TGCAGCGCTAGAATGAACACTGAAGCTTTCTTT
.,TRBD1,TRBV29-1,TRBJ1-2,CSVAATGNYGYTF,TGCAGCGTTGCAGCGACAGGGAACTATGGCTACACCTTC
few,TRBD2,TRBV2,TRBJ2-7,CASSEARLAGGYEQYF,TGTGCCAGCAGTGAAGCGCGACTAGCGGGGGGCTACGAGCAGTACTTC
.,.,TRBV30,TRBJ1-5,CAWSIRGGQPQHF,TGTGCCTGGAGTATAAGGGGGGGCCAGCCCCAGCATTTT
.,.,TRBV5-1,TRBJ2-3,CASSLEVPTDTQYF,TGCGCCAGCAGCTTGGAGGTCCCCACAGATACGCAGTATTTT
few,.,TRBV29-1,TRBJ1-3,CSVDSGGAGNTIYF,TGCAGCGTTGATTCGGGGGGTGCCGGAAACACCATATATTTT
few,.,TRBV2,TRBJ2-2,CASSYTETGELFF,TGTGCCAGCAGTTATACAGAGACCGGGGAGCTGTTTTTT
.,TRBD1,TRBV30,TRBJ1-5,CAWGDRGNQPQHF,TGTGCCTGGGGTGACAGGGGTAATCAGCCCCAGCATTTT
few,TRBD1,TRBV29-1,TRBJ2-7,CSVGQGTYEQYF,TGCAGCGTTGGACAGGGGACCTACGAGCAGTACTTC
.,.,TRBV28,TRBJ1-3,CASSLGQSGNTIYF,TGTGCCAGCAGTTTAGGTCAGTCTGGAAACACCATATATTTT
.,.,TRBV29-1,TRBJ2-7,CSVEQHGYEQYF,TGCAGCGTTGAACAGCATGGCTACGAGCAGTACTTC
.,.,TRBV7-2,TRBJ1-2,CASSLVRVGGYTF,TGTGCCAGCAGCTTAGTCAGGGTCGGAGGCTACACCTTC
few,TRBD2,TRBV5-1,TRBJ2-1,CASSLDPGRAYEQFF,TGCGCCAGCAGCTTGGATCCCGGGAGGGCCTATGAGCAGTTCTTC
.,TRBD1,TRBV25-1,TRBJ1-2,CASRRQGARNYGYTF,TGTGCCAGCAGACGACAGGGGGCGAGGAACTATGGCTACACCTTC
many,TRBD1,TRBV18,TRBJ1-6,CASSPRGQNSPLHF,TGTGCCAGCTCACCAAGGGGGCAAAATTCACCCCTCCACTTT
.,.,TRBV27,TRBJ2-7,CASSPQQGYEQYF,TGTGCCAGCAGTCCCCAACAGGGCTACGAGCAGTACTTC
.,.,TRBV18,TRBJ1-5,CASSPPSARGNQPQHF,TGTGCCAGCTCACCACCGTCTGCCAGGGGCAATCAGCCCCAGCATTTT
.,.,TRBV12-5,TRBJ1-6,CASGLLQTLHF,TGTGCTAGTGGCCTACTTCAAACCCTCCACTTT